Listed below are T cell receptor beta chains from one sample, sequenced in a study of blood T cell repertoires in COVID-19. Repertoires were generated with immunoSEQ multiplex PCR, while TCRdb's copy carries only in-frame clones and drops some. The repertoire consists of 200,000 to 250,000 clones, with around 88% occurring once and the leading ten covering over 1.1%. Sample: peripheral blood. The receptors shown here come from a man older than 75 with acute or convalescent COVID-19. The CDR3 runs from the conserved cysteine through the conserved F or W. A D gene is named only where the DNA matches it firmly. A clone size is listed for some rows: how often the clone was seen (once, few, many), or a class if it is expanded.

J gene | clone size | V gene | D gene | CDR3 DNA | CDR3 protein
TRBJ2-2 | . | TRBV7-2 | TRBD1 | TGTGCCAGCATCCAACAGGGGGCTATCGGGGAGCTGTTTTTT | CASIQQGAIGELFF
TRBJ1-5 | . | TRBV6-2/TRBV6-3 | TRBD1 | TGTGCCAGCAGTTTGCCGGGACAGAATCAGCCCCAGCATTTT | CASSLPGQNQPQHF
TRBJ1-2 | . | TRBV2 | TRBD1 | TGTGCCAGCAGTCCCCTAGGGACAGAAGCTAACTATGGCTACACCTTC | CASSPLGTEANYGYTF
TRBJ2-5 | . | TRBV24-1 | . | TGTGCCACCAGTGACCCGCAGCGGCTGCAAGAGACCCAGTACTTC | CATSDPQRLQETQYF
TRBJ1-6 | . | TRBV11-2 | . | TGTGCCAGCAGGACAGACGCAGTCTATAATTCACCCCTCCACTTT | CASRTDAVYNSPLHF
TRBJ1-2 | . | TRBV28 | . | TGTGCCAGCATATCGGGGGAGGGAAGTGGCTACACCTTC | CASISGEGSGYTF
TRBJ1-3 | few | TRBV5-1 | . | TGCGCCAGCAGCTTAAACTCCGAATTCTCTGGAAACACCATATATTTT | CASSLNSEFSGNTIYF
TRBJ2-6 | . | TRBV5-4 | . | TGTGCCAGCAGCTCTCCAGGGATAGGGGCCAACGTCCTGACTTTC | CASSSPGIGANVLTF
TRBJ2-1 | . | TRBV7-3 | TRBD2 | TGTGCCAGCAGCTTTAGGATGGTAGCGGGGGACAATGAGCAGTTCTTC | CASSFRMVAGDNEQFF
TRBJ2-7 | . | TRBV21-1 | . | TGTGCCAGCAGTCCCGGGACAGGGACCCAGGGGTACGAGCAGTACTTC | CASSPGTGTQGYEQYF
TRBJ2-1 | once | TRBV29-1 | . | TGCAGCAGTAGTAGTCCACGGAATGAGCAGTTCTTC | CSSSSPRNEQFF
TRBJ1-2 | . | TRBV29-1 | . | TGCAGCGTTGAAGTGGGACTCTATGGCTACACCTTC | CSVEVGLYGYTF
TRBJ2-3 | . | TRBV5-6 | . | TGTGCCAGCAGCTTCATGGGCCCTCAGGGCACAGATACGCAGTATTTT | CASSFMGPQGTDTQYF
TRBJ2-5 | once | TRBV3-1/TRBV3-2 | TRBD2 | TGTGCCAGCAGCCAAGCCGGGGGGGCCCAAGAGACCCAGTACTTC | CASSQAGGAQETQYF
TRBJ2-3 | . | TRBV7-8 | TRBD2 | TGTGCCAGCAGCTGGGGACTAGGACGAGATACGCAGTATTTT | CASSWGLGRDTQYF
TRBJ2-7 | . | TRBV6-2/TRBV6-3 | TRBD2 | TGTGCCAGCAGCAACGGGGGGGCTGTCGGGGAGCAGTACTTC | CASSNGGAVGEQYF
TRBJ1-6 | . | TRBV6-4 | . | TGTGCCAGCAGTGTGACACCGTTTAATTCACCCCTCCACTTT | CASSVTPFNSPLHF
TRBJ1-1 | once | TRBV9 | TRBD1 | TGTGCCAGCAGCCCCCGGGACAGGGGTGTGATGAACACTGAAGCTTTCTTT | CASSPRDRGVMNTEAFF
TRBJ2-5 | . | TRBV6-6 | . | TGTGCCAGCAGCCTACCCTCCGGGGAGACCCAGTACTTC | CASSLPSGETQYF
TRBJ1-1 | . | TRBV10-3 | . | TGTGCCATCAAAGGGGCGGCCACTGAAGCTTTCTTT | CAIKGAATEAFF
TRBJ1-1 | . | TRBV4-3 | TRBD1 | TGCGCCAGCAGCCAAGACCCACCAGGGGGGCTCCGGGGGAACACTGAAGCTTTCTTT | CASSQDPPGGLRGNTEAFF
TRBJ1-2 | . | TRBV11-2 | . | TGTGCCAGCAGCTTGTGGGTTGGGGGCGCTTCTGGCTACACCTTC | CASSLWVGGASGYTF
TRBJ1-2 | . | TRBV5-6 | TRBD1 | TGTGCCAGCACCAGGACTACAGGGGACTATGGCTACACCTTC | CASTRTTGDYGYTF
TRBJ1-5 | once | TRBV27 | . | TGTGCCAGCAGCGGTACAGGGCGAGGCCATCAGCCCCAGCATTTT | CASSGTGRGHQPQHF
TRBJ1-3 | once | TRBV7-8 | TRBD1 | TGTGCCAGCAGCGGATCAGGGGGCGCAGGTGGAAACACCATATATTTT | CASSGSGGAGGNTIYF
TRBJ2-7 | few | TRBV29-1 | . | TGCAGCGTTGTGGCGGGATACGGCGAGCAGTACTTC | CSVVAGYGEQYF
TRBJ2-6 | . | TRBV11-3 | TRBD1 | TGTGCCAGCAGCTTAGTGTGGGACAGGGGTCCTGGGGCCAACGTCCTGACTTTC | CASSLVWDRGPGANVLTF
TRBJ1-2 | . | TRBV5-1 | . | TGCGCCAGCAGCTTGCCTAGTAGAGTTAGCACAGATAGGACTCTTAACTATGGCTACACCTTC | CASSLPSRVSTDRTLNYGYTF
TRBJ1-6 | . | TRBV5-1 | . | TGCGCCAGCAGCTTGGATTCTCAGAGCCTAGGTTCACCCCTCCACTTT | CASSLDSQSLGSPLHF
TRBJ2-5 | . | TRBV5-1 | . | TGCGCCAGCAGCTTGAGACTCCAAGAGACCCAGTACTTC | CASSLRLQETQYF
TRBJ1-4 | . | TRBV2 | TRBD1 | TGTGCCAGCACCGGGGACAGTATATATGAAAAACTGTTTTTT | CASTGDSIYEKLFF
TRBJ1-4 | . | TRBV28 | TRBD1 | TGTGCCAGCAGTCGACAGGGGAATAATGAAAAACTGTTTTTT | CASSRQGNNEKLFF
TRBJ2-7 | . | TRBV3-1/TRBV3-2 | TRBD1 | TGTGCCAGCAGCCAGGACAGGGGTCGCGAGCAGTACTTC | CASSQDRGREQYF
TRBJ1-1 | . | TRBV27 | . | TGTGCCAGCAGTTTATCGGAGGGCAGGGAAGCTTTCTTT | CASSLSEGREAFF
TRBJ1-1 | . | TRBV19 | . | TGTGCCAGTAGTATTCCAGGGACTCGGATGAACACTGAAGCTTTCTTT | CASSIPGTRMNTEAFF
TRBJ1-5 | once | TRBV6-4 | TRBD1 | TGTGCCAGCAGTCCTGACAGGGATCAGCCCCAGCATTTT | CASSPDRDQPQHF
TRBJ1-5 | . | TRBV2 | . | TGTGCCAGCAGCCCTGGGGGGGATCAGCCCCAGCATTTT | CASSPGGDQPQHF
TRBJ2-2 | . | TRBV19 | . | TGTGCCAGTAGTATGGGAGACGCGAACACCGGGGAGCTGTTTTTT | CASSMGDANTGELFF
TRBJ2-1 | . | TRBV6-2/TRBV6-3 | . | TGTGCCAGCAGTAGGACTACCATCAGCTCCTACAATGAGCAGTTCTTC | CASSRTTISSYNEQFF
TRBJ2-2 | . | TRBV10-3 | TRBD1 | TGTGCCATCAGTGAGCCGGGACAGGGTAACACCGGGGAGCTGTTTTTT | CAISEPGQGNTGELFF
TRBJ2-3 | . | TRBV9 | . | TGTGCCAGCAGCGGGTTTCAGGGATTTGGCGATACGCAGTATTTT | CASSGFQGFGDTQYF
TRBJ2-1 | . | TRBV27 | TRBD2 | TGTGCCAGCAGAATCCGGGCACTAGCGGGATCTCCCTCGAACAATGAGCAGTTCTTC | CASRIRALAGSPSNNEQFF
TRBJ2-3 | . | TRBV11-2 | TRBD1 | TGTGCCAGCAGCCTCCGGACAGGGGCCTCTAGCACAGATACGCAGTATTTT | CASSLRTGASSTDTQYF
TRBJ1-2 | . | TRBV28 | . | TGTGCCAGCGGGAGGGCAGAGGTAGGCTACACCTTC | CASGRAEVGYTF
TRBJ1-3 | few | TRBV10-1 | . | TGCGCCAGCAGTGAACAGGGCACCATATATTTT | CASSEQGTIYF
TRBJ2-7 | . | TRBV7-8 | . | TGTGCCAGCAGCTTATTAGCTTACGAGCAGTACTTC | CASSLLAYEQYF
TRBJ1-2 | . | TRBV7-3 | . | TGTGCCAGCAGCCCTAGGGGGGGTACTAACTATGGCTACACCTTC | CASSPRGGTNYGYTF
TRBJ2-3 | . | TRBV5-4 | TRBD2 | TGTGCCAGCAGCCCCGGACTAGCGGGAGGCACAGATACGCAGTATTTT | CASSPGLAGGTDTQYF
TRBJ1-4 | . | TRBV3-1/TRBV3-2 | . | TGTGCCAGCAGCGCCCACGGGACAAAGAATGAAAAACTGTTTTTT | CASSAHGTKNEKLFF
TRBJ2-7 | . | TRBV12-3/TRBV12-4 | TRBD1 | TGTGCCAGCAGGCCCACAGGGGGAAGGGAGCAGTACTTC | CASRPTGGREQYF
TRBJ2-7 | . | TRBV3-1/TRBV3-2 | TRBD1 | TGTGCCAGCAGCCCCTGGACAGGGGAAAGGAACGAGCAGTACTTC | CASSPWTGERNEQYF
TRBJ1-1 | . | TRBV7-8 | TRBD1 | TGTGCCAGCAGCTGGGGGGACAGGGTGAACACTGAAGCTTTCTTT | CASSWGDRVNTEAFF
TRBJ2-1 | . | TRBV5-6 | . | TGTGCCAGCAGCTTGGTCGAAGGGGATTACTACAATGAGCAGTTCTTC | CASSLVEGDYYNEQFF
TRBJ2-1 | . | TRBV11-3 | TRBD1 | TGTGCCAGCAGCTCGGACAGGGGCCTGAACAATGAGCAGTTCTTC | CASSSDRGLNNEQFF
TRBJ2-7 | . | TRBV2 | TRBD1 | TGTGCCAGCAGTCGAGGACAGGAGGTATTCTACGAGCAGTACTTC | CASSRGQEVFYEQYF
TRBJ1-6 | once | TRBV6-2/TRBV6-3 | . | TGTGCCAGCAGCCCTACAGGGCGCCAGACACCCCTCCACTTT | CASSPTGRQTPLHF
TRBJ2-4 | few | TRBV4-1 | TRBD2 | TGCGCCAGCAGCCAAGGACTAGCGGGAGGGCCAGGCTACTTC | CASSQGLAGGPGYF
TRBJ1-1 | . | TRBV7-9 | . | TGTGCCAGCAGCCTTTCTACGTCTGAAGCTTTCTTT | CASSLSTSEAFF
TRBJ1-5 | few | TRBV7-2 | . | TGTGCCAGCAGCTTGGGCCGGAGCAATCAGCCCCAGCATTTT | CASSLGRSNQPQHF
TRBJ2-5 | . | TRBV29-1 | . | TGCAGCGTTGAGTTGGCCAGCTCAGGCGAGACCCAGTACTTC | CSVELASSGETQYF